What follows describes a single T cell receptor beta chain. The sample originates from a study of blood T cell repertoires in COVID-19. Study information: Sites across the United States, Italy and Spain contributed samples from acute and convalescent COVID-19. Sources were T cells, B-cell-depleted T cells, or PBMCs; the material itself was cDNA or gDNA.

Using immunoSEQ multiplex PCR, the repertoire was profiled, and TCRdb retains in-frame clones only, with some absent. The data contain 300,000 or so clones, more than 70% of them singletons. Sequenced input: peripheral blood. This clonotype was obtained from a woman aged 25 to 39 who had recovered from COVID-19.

CDR3 nucleotide sequence: TGTGCCAGCAGCCCCCAGGGAGGGGCGGGTGGCTACACCTTC. Translated, it gives CASSPQGGAGGYTF. The rearrangement uses TRBV7-2 and TRBJ1-2; a possible D gene is TRBD1 (5 bases). V was cut by 5 bases and J by 7 bases, with 17 bases left in between. The CDR3 has 14 residues. In germline, CDR1 is SGHTA, CDR2 FQGNSA.